The 27 T cell receptor beta chains reported below all come from one sample, sequenced in a study of blood T cell repertoires in COVID-19. The method was immunoSEQ multiplex PCR; TCRdb's version includes in-frame clones alone and lacks a portion of them. The data hold a few hundred thousand clones, with about 92% observed a single time. The sample comprised PBMCs or T cells enriched from blood (not recorded which). The receptors were gathered from a woman in her thirties who had recovered from COVID-19.

The V gene is TRBV3-1 (or the pseudogene TRBV3-2), the J gene TRBJ2-3; D gene unclear. The germline V and J ends were trimmed by 2 bases and 1 base, with 4 bases remaining between them. The CDR3 totals 13 residues. Germline V gene sequence: CDR1 LGHDT, CDR2 YNNKEL (reference sequence). The CDR3 is CASSQPGTDTQYF. DNA for the CDR3: TGTGCCAGCAGCCAACCGGGCACAGATACGCAGTATTTT.

The chain is built from TRBV28 and TRBJ1-4; D is possibly TRBD1 (6 bases). Looked up from germline, CDR1 is MDHEN and CDR2 is SYDVKM. This CDR3 contains 14 residues. Trimming removed 5 bases from V and 2 bases from J, with 9 bases in between. The CDR3 loop reads CASSTGTTNEKLFF. The CDR3 coding sequence is TGTGCCAGCAGTACAGGGACCACTAATGAAAAACTGTTTTTT.

The chain recombines TRBV2 with TRBJ1-5; 7 bases are shared with TRBD1. CDR1 SNHLY and CDR2 FYNNEI come from the germline V gene. CDR3 length: 14 amino acids. The J segment lost 3 bases and the V segment lost 4 bases, leaving 3 bases of the junction unmatched. The CDR3 spells CASSAGTDNQPQHF. The DNA for the CDR3 is TGTGCCAGCAGTGCCGGGACAGACAATCAGCCCCAGCATTTT.

The chain carries TRBV28 and TRBJ1-3; perhaps TRBD1 as D (6 bases). Trimming stripped 6 bases from V and 7 bases from J, with 16 bases between. CDR1 is MDHEN and CDR2 is SYDVKM in the germline V gene. This CDR3 is 14 amino acids long. Written as DNA, the CDR3 is TGTGCCAGCAGAGTAGGGGGAAAGGCTAACACCATATATTTT. It translates to CASRVGGKANTIYF.

The chain employs TRBV11-2 and TRBJ1-2, with D unclear. CDR1 and CDR2 (germline): SGHAT, FQNNGV. The CDR3 is made up of 12 amino acids. Trimming shortened V by 0 bases and J by 7 bases, and 6 bases separated the two germline ends. The CDR3 DNA reads TGTGCCAGCAGCTTAGACAGTTCTGGCTACACCTTC. Translating gives CASSLDSSGYTF. Full variable domain (rest looked up from reference TRBV11-2 and TRBJ1-2): EAGVAQSPRYKIIEKRQSVAFWCNPISGHATLYWYQQILGQGPKLLIQFQNNGVVDDSQLPKDRFSAERLKGVDSTLKIQPAKLEDSAVYLCASSLDSSGYTFGSGTRLTVV.

This clone has a single count. The chain has TRBV5-6 and TRBJ2-7; 7 nucleotides align to TRBD1. The V gene's germline CDR1 is SGHDT and CDR2 YYEEEE. The junction had 5 bases not matched to a gene; V was cut back by 3 bases and J by 2 bases. The CDR3 sequence is 14 residues long. CDR3 bases: TGTGCCAGCAGCTGGGGGACAGCTACCTACGAGCAGTACTTC. This codes for CASSWGTATYEQYF.

V is TRBV19 and J is TRBJ2-4; 7 bases match TRBD2. This CDR3 contains 13 residues. Trimming took 5 bases from V and 9 from J; bases not matched to a gene: 7. Looked up from germline, CDR1 is LNHDA and CDR2 is SQIVND (reference sequence). CDR3 sequence (DNA): TGTGCCAGTAGTCCCCTGGGGGGGAGCATTCAGTACTTC. It encodes CASSPLGGSIQYF.

This clone was observed once. The rearrangement joins TRBV27 to TRBJ2-7; 10 positions agree with TRBD2. The length of the CDR3 is 14 residues. Unmatched junction bases numbered 4, after V lost 5 bases and J lost 3 bases. Looked up from germline, CDR1 is MNHEY and CDR2 is SMNVEV (reference sequence). The CDR3 is CASSTGLAYYEQYF. Written as DNA, the CDR3 is TGTGCCAGCAGTACGGGACTAGCGTACTACGAGCAGTACTTC.

This chain uses TRBV27 with TRBJ1-1; the D is unclear. The CDR3 covers 13 residues. CDR1 is MNHEY and CDR2 is SMNVEV in the germline V gene (reference sequence). The V end lost 5 bases, the J end lost 1 base, and 8 bases lay between the germline ends. The CDR3 DNA reads as TGTGCCAGCAGTGTCTACAGGAACACTGAAGCTTTCTTT. Protein sequence: CASSVYRNTEAFF.

The chain is built from TRBV5-5 and TRBJ2-2; 8 bases agree with TRBD2. The CDR3 spans 17 residues. The germline CDR1 and CDR2 sequences are SGHKS and YYEKEE (reference sequence). J lost 6 bases, V lost 2 bases, and 12 bases had no gene match. CDR3 bases: TGTGCCAGCAGCTTCCCCTTTGGACTAGCTGGGGCCGGGGAGCTGTTTTTT. Amino acid sequence: CASSFPFGLAGAGELFF.

The V call is TRBV4-1, the J call TRBJ2-5; D unresolved. Trimming took 0 bases from V and 4 from J, leaving 12 bases between them. Germline CDR1 and CDR2: MGHRA and YSYEKL. The CDR3 runs 15 residues. Here the CDR3 DNA reads TGCGCCAGCAGCCAAGATGGTATTGGGCGAGAGACCCAGTACTTC. Translation: CASSQDGIGRETQYF.

This clone was counted only a few times. CDR3 protein: CASSSQDSEAFF. DNA for the CDR3: TGTGCCAGCAGCTCGCAGGATTCTGAAGCTTTCTTT. The chain carries TRBV7-9 and TRBJ1-1; D is undetermined. Germline lookup yields CDR1 SEHNR and CDR2 FQNEAQ (reference sequence). The V gene lost 4 bases and the J gene lost 6 bases, with 9 bases spanning the gap. The CDR3 loop spans 12 amino acids. Combining the CDR3 with reference TRBV7-9 and TRBJ1-1 gives the whole variable domain DTGVSQNPRHKITKRGQNVTFRCDPISEHNRLYWYRQTLGQGPEFLTYFQNEAQLEKSRLLSDRFSAERPKGSFSTLEIQRTEQGDSAMYLCASSSQDSEAFFGQGTRLTVV.

CDR3 nucleotide sequence: TGTGCCAGCAGCCAAAGTGGTCGGACAGACTATGGCTACACCTTC. Amino acid sequence: CASSQSGRTDYGYTF. V is TRBV4-2 and J is TRBJ1-2; D is possibly TRBD1 (6 bases). Germline V CDR1 and CDR2: LGHNA, YNFKEQ. V lost 2 bases and J lost 3, with 13 bases in between. CDR3 length: 15 amino acids.

The V call is TRBV19, the J call TRBJ1-2; perhaps TRBD1 as D (6 bases). The CDR3 has 16 amino acids. The germline V and J ends were trimmed by 3 bases and 2 bases, with 16 bases remaining between them. The germline gives CDR1 LNHDA, CDR2 SQIVND (reference sequence). The CDR3 loop is CASSIRGGGANYGYTF. The CDR3 nucleotides are TGTGCCAGTAGTATCCGGGGCGGGGGCGCAAACTATGGCTACACCTTC.

This chain connects TRBV5-6 to TRBJ1-4, with D uncertain. Per germline, CDR1 SGHDT and CDR2 YYEEEE. V was pared by 1 base and J by 8 bases, with 9 bases between. This CDR3 is 13 amino acids long. The CDR3 DNA is TGTGCCAGCAGCTTGATAGCCGGGGAAAAACTGTTTTTT. Protein product: CASSLIAGEKLFF.

This chain connects TRBV10-3 to TRBJ2-1; TRBD2 matches 8 bases. Per germline, CDR1 ENHRY and CDR2 SYGVKD. V lost 7 bases, J lost 2 bases, and 7 bases stayed unmatched. The CDR3 runs to 15 residues. The CDR3 sequence: CAITAGGATYNEQFF. In DNA, the CDR3 is TGTGCCATCACGGCGGGAGGAGCCACCTACAATGAGCAGTTCTTC.

The chain employs TRBV18 and TRBJ2-7; TRBD2 matches 7 bases. Germline V gene data show CDR1 as KGHSH and CDR2 as LQKENI. The CDR3 extends over 15 amino acids. The V gene end was trimmed by 3 bases and the J gene end by 4 bases; junction bases not matched to a gene: 9. CDR3 in DNA: TGTGCCAGCTCACCCGCGGCGGGAGTGGAGTACGAGCAGTACTTC. It encodes CASSPAAGVEYEQYF.

V usage is TRBV6-2 or TRBV6-3 and J usage is TRBJ2-3, with D perhaps TRBD2 (7 bases). There are 19 residues in the CDR3. Trimming cost V 2 bases and J 2 bases, with 23 bases left between them. CDR1 is MNHEY, CDR2 SVGEGT, per germline. The CDR3 DNA is TGTGCCAGCAGTTACCCATCTTTCCGGGGGGCGGGCTTCACAGATACGCAGTATTTT. Translation: CASSYPSFRGAGFTDTQYF.

V usage is TRBV6-1 and J usage is TRBJ1-6; a weak D match, TRBD1 (5 bases). The ends were cut back, 2 bases at V and 7 bases at J, with 9 bases in the middle. The CDR3 length is 14 residues. Per germline, CDR1 MNHNS and CDR2 SASEGT. The CDR3 region has the DNA TGTGCCAGCAGTGAATTTCAGGGAAATTCACCCCTCCACTTT. Translated, it gives CASSEFQGNSPLHF.

This clone was seen once. The chain employs TRBV15 and TRBJ2-7; 7 positions agree with TRBD1. Germline V gene lookup returns CDR1 LNHNV and CDR2 YYDKDF (reference sequence). There are 13 residues in the CDR3. With V trimmed by 3 bases and J by 5 bases, 4 bases remained unmatched. The CDR3 nucleotides are TGTGCCACCAGCAGGCCGAGGGGGCACGAGCAGTACTTC. It is translated as CATSRPRGHEQYF.

The CDR3 protein is CACHRDRDSPLHF. The CDR3 DNA reads TGTGCCTGCCACCGGGACAGGGATTCACCCCTCCACTTT. This sequence joins TRBV2 and TRBJ1-6; 9 nucleotides align to TRBD1. The germline V gene encodes CDR1 SNHLY and CDR2 FYNNEI. Trimming at V came to 11 bases and at J to 8 bases, leaving 7 bases not matched to a gene. The CDR3 has 13 residues.

The V and J genes are TRBV7-2 and TRBJ1-2; possible D gene TRBD1, 6 bases. CDR1 SGHTA and CDR2 FQGNSA come from the germline V gene. V was clipped by 0 bases and J by 1 base, with 12 bases between them. The CDR3 spans 16 residues. CDR3 loop: CASSLAITQGNYGYTF. As DNA, the CDR3 is TGTGCCAGCAGCTTAGCTATAACACAGGGTAACTATGGCTACACCTTC.

This clone was seen a few times. The chain links TRBV28 to TRBJ1-2, with TRBD1 identical over 9 bases. The CDR3 has 16 residues. Germline V lookup: CDR1 MDHEN, CDR2 SYDVKM. Trimming cost V 5 bases and J 2 bases; bases outside gene matches: 9. The CDR3 region has the DNA TGTGCCAGCAGTCCTCCGGGACAGGGCGTGAACTATGGCTACACCTTC. Its protein is CASSPPGQGVNYGYTF.

This chain uses TRBV7-6 with TRBJ2-2; 12 bases line up with TRBD2. Trimming at V came to 5 bases and at J to 8 bases, leaving 6 bases not matched to a gene. The CDR3 consists of 15 residues. CDR1 is SGHVS and CDR2 is FNYEAQ in the germline V gene. CDR3 sequence (DNA): TGTGCCAGCAGCCACCTAGCGGGGGGGCGTGGGGAGCTGTTTTTT. Translation gives CASSHLAGGRGELFF.

The J gene is TRBJ2-1, the V gene TRBV9; TRBD1 matches at 8 bases. The V gene end was trimmed by 3 bases and the J gene end by 9 bases; junction bases not matched to a gene: 5. Germline V lookup: CDR1 SGDLS, CDR2 YYNGEE. The CDR3 runs to 13 residues. The chain's CDR3 is CASSANDRGEQFF. CDR3 nucleotides: TGTGCCAGCAGCGCTAACGACAGGGGTGAGCAGTTCTTC.

This rearrangement joins TRBV7-3 to TRBJ2-2; D not certain. CDR1 and CDR2 from the germline V gene are SGHTA and FQGTGA. This CDR3 comprises 15 residues. Between the trimmed V and J ends, which lost 4 bases and 0 bases, there was a span of 9 bases. CDR3: CASSSSIANTGELFF. DNA of the CDR3: TGTGCCAGCAGCTCCAGTATCGCGAACACCGGGGAGCTGTTTTTT.

The chain is built from TRBV3-1 (or the pseudogene TRBV3-2) and TRBJ2-1, with TRBD2 matching over 8 bases. The germline CDR1 and CDR2 sequences are LGHDT and YNNKEL (reference sequence). The CDR3 is 15 amino acids. The V segment lost 7 bases and the J segment 2 bases; nucleotides outside the gene matches: 7. The CDR3 spells CASTFTSGTYNEQFF. In DNA form, the CDR3 reads TGTGCCAGCACTTTTACTAGCGGTACCTACAATGAGCAGTTCTTC.